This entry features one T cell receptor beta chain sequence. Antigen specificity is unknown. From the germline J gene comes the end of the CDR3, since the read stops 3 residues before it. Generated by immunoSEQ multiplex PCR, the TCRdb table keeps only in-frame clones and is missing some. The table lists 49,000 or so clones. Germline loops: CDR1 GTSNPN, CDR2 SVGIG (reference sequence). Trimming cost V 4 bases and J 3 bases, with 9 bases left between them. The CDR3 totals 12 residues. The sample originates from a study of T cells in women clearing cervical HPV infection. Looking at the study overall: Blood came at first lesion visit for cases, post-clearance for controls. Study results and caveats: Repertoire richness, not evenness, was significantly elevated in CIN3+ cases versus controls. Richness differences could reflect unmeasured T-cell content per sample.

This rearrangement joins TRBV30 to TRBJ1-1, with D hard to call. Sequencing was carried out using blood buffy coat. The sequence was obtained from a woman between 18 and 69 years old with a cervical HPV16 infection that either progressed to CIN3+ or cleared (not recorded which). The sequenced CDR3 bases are TGTGCCTGGAATTTGGGCCACACTGAA. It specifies CAWNLGHTE. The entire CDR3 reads CAWNLGHTEAFF.